These 24 T cell receptor beta chains came from one sample sequenced in a study of CD8+ T cells in alopecia areata. RNA extraction was followed by reverse transcription into cDNA, which acted as the sequencing template. The repertoire was sequenced with immunoSEQ multiplex PCR; TCRdb's copy has only in-frame clones and lacks some. Of approximately 180,000 clones in the sample, roughly three fifths were seen once. Treatment here: oral pan-JAK inhibitor, 5-10 mg twice daily. Here the sequenced sample was CD4+ T cells sorted from blood, taken at week 49, from a patient treated with tofacitinib. These receptors all come from a human donor with alopecia areata.

The chain is built from TRBV28 and TRBJ2-6, with D maybe TRBD1 (5 bases). The CDR3 consists of 15 residues. The germline V gene encodes CDR1 MDHEN and CDR2 SYDVKM. V was clipped by 7 bases and J by 0 bases, with 10 bases between them. The CDR3 DNA follows: TGTGCCAGCAACAGGTCCGGCTCTGGGGCCAACGTCCTGACTTTC. Translating it yields CASNRSGSGANVLTF.

This chain joins TRBV29-1 and TRBJ1-4, with 7 bases lining up with TRBD1. Germline trimming cut 7 bases from V and 8 bases from J; bases unmatched to any gene: 13. This CDR3 comprises 14 residues. Per the germline V gene, CDR1 is SQVTM and CDR2 is ANQGSEA. The CDR3 protein is CSAKGETGSEKLFF. The DNA of the CDR3 is TGCAGCGCCAAGGGCGAGACAGGGAGCGAAAAACTGTTTTTT.

The chain uses TRBV7-7 and TRBJ1-5; D perhaps matches TRBD1 (6 bases). The CDR3 sequence is 16 residues long. V was shortened by 1 base and J by 4 bases, with 14 bases between the two germline ends. Germline V lookup: CDR1 SSHAT, CDR2 FNYEAQ (reference sequence). The CDR3 coding sequence is TGTGCCAGCAGCTTAGTGTGGGAAACAGGGAATCAGCCCCAGCATTTT. Encoded protein: CASSLVWETGNQPQHF.

The chain has TRBV19 and TRBJ2-1; D perhaps matches TRBD1 (5 bases). In germline, CDR1 is LNHDA, CDR2 SQIVND (reference sequence). V was shortened by 6 bases and J by 0 bases, with 18 bases between the two germline ends. The CDR3 has 17 residues. The CDR3 nucleotides read TGTGCCAGTAGCTTTCCTAAGCAGGGATTCTCCTACAATGAGCAGTTCTTC. Translation: CASSFPKQGFSYNEQFF.

The chain combines TRBV5-1 with TRBJ2-5; a possible D gene is TRBD1 (6 bases). The CDR3 runs 14 residues. Germline V gene lookup returns CDR1 SGHRS and CDR2 YFSETQ. V dropped 3 bases and J dropped 5 bases, with 14 bases sitting between them. This CDR3 reads CASSSLQGQETQYF. The DNA of the CDR3 is TGCGCCAGCAGCTCTCTCCAGGGGCAGGAGACCCAGTACTTC.

The V and J genes are TRBV29-1 and TRBJ1-2, with D uncertain. Trimming left V 7 bases short and J 6 bases short, with 21 bases between. There are 14 residues in the CDR3. Germline assignment: CDR1 SQVTM and CDR2 ANQGSEA. In DNA, the CDR3 is TGCAGCGCAAAACTGAGCCAATCTGGCCATGGCTACACCTTC. It codes for CSAKLSQSGHGYTF.

V is TRBV29-1 and J is TRBJ1-2, with 12 bases lining up with TRBD1. After removal of 6 bases from V and 8 bases from J, the junction contained 13 bases not matched to a gene. The germline V gene encodes CDR1 SQVTM and CDR2 ANQGSEA. The CDR3 totals 15 residues. Written as DNA, the CDR3 is TGCAGCGTACCAGGTCCGGGACAGGGGGCAAAGGGCTACACCTTC. As protein: CSVPGPGQGAKGYTF. The complete variable domain, with remaining parts taken from reference TRBV29-1 and TRBJ1-2, reads SAVISQKPSRDICQRGTSLTIQCQVDSQVTMMFWYRQQPGQSLTLIATANQGSEATYESGFVIDKFPISRPNLTFSTLTVSNMSPEDSSIYLCSVPGPGQGAKGYTFGSGTRLTVV.

This clone was seen only a few times. The rearrangement links TRBV27 to TRBJ2-7, with D possibly being TRBD2 (6 bases). V lost 2 bases and J lost 8, with 22 bases in between. The CDR3 runs to 16 residues. The germline CDR1 and CDR2 sequences are MNHEY and SMNVEV (reference sequence). The CDR3 sequence is CASSLAREPLAGKQYF. The CDR3 coding sequence is TGTGCCAGCAGTTTAGCCCGGGAGCCTCTCGCCGGGAAGCAGTACTTC.

This chain links TRBV29-1 with TRBJ2-7; 10 bases map to TRBD2. The CDR3 spans 12 residues. From germline, CDR1 is SQVTM and CDR2 ANQGSEA. V was clipped by 6 bases and J by 5 bases; unmatched bases: 4. As DNA, the CDR3 is TGCAGCGTGGGACTAGCGTATAACGAGCAGTACTTC. This translates into CSVGLAYNEQYF.

The chain links TRBV4-3 to TRBJ1-5; maybe TRBD1 (5 bases). The CDR3 runs to 15 residues. Between the trimmed V and J ends, which lost 0 bases and 4 bases, there was a span of 10 bases. Germline assignment: CDR1 LGHNA and CDR2 YSLEER. The CDR3 DNA is TGCGCCAGCAGCCAAGATTGGGGGGAGAATCAGCCCCAGCATTTT. Its translation is CASSQDWGENQPQHF.

The chain has TRBV2 and TRBJ2-7; D unresolved. Trimming stripped 5 bases from V and 3 bases from J, with 5 bases between. CDR1 is SNHLY, CDR2 FYNNEI, per germline. CDR3 length: 11 residues. CDR3 sequence reads: CASSPSYEQYF. CDR3 coding DNA: TGTGCCAGCAGTCCCAGCTACGAGCAGTACTTC.

This rearrangement joins TRBV15 to TRBJ1-5; possible D gene TRBD1, 6 bases. CDR1 LNHNV and CDR2 YYDKDF come from the germline V gene (reference sequence). There are 15 residues in the CDR3. Trimming took 1 base from V and 3 from J, leaving 10 bases between them. CDR3 region: CATSRGGTINQPQHF. The CDR3 DNA reads as TGTGCCACCAGCAGAGGGGGGACAATCAATCAGCCCCAGCATTTT.

The V call is TRBV5-1, the J call TRBJ2-2; no clear D gene. Germline CDR1 is SGHRS and CDR2 is YFSETQ. The CDR3 extends over 15 amino acids. Trimming shortened V by 3 bases and J by 3 bases, and 12 bases separated the two germline ends. The CDR3 DNA is TGCGCCAGCAGCTCTTTTCAGCGTCACACCGGGGAGCTGTTTTTT. Amino acid sequence: CASSSFQRHTGELFF.

This clone showed up just once. The chain employs TRBV30 and TRBJ1-6, with 9 nucleotides matching TRBD1. This CDR3 region has 15 residues. Per germline, CDR1 GTSNPN and CDR2 SVGIG (reference sequence). The junction had 2 bases not matched to a gene; V was cut back by 5 bases and J by 0 bases. This chain's CDR3 is CAWDRGSSYNSPLHF. For the CDR3, the DNA is TGTGCCTGGGACAGGGGGAGCTCCTATAATTCACCCCTCCACTTT.

The chain links TRBV11-1 to TRBJ2-5; 7 positions match TRBD2. V shed 3 bases and J 2 bases; nucleotides not matched to a gene: 0. The CDR3 spans 13 residues. Germline V CDR1 and CDR2: SGHAT, FQDESV (reference sequence). Written as DNA, the CDR3 is TGTGCCAGCAGCTTGGGGGGGCAAGAGACCCAGTACTTC. Protein product: CASSLGGQETQYF.

The chain employs TRBV4-1 and TRBJ2-7; D is unresolved. The CDR3 spans 14 residues. Germline V gives CDR1 MGHRA, CDR2 YSYEKL. Deletions cut 1 base from V and 0 bases from J, with 7 bases between. CDR3 nucleotides: TGCGCCAGCAGCCAAGGTACGGTCTCCTACGAGCAGTACTTC. This sequence encodes CASSQGTVSYEQYF.

This clone occurred a few times. The chain joins TRBV29-1 to TRBJ2-3; 7 nucleotides line up with TRBD1. Germline lookup yields CDR1 SQVTM and CDR2 ANQGSEA. This CDR3 contains 14 residues. V gave up 3 bases and J gave up 1 base; unmatched junction bases: 4. CDR3 amino acids: CSVDQGVGTDTQYF. DNA for the CDR3: TGCAGCGTTGATCAGGGGGTTGGCACAGATACGCAGTATTTT.

The V gene is TRBV9, the J gene TRBJ1-2; TRBD1 might be the D (5 bases). V shed 0 bases and J shed 4 bases, with 13 bases lying between them. The CDR3 is made up of 15 amino acids. Germline V gene lookup returns CDR1 SGDLS and CDR2 YYNGEE. CDR3 amino acids: CASSVASTGGYGYTF. The CDR3 bases are TGTGCCAGCAGCGTAGCCTCTACGGGGGGCTATGGCTACACCTTC.

This clone was counted a few times. The V call is TRBV10-3, the J call TRBJ1-2; D gene uncertain. Germline lookup yields CDR1 ENHRY and CDR2 SYGVKD. CDR3 length: 13 amino acids. V dropped 4 bases and J dropped 4 bases, with 10 bases sitting between them. Here the CDR3 reads CAISGRDGYGYTF. The DNA for the CDR3 is TGTGCCATCAGTGGACGAGATGGCTATGGCTACACCTTC.

The V call is TRBV4-3, the J call TRBJ2-1, with D perhaps given as TRBD1 or TRBD2 (5 bases each). The germline V gene encodes CDR1 LGHNA and CDR2 YSLEER. V was shortened by 4 bases and J by 9 bases, with 19 bases between the two germline ends. The CDR3 is 15 amino acids. The CDR3 DNA reads as TGCGCCAGCAGCCTCGGGCAGGGAGCCCAAGGTGAGCAGTTCTTC. This codes for CASSLGQGAQGEQFF.

The CDR3: CASSVEGENTEAFF. DNA of the CDR3: TGTGCCAGCAGTGTTGAGGGGGAGAACACTGAAGCTTTCTTT. J is TRBJ1-1 and V is TRBV2; D possibly corresponds to TRBD1 (6 bases). The germline CDR1 and CDR2 sequences are SNHLY and FYNNEI. The CDR3 loop spans 14 amino acids. Trimming took 4 bases from V and 1 from J, leaving 10 bases between them.

The DNA of the CDR3 is TGTGCCTGGAGTCCCGGCGGGACTTTCTCCTACGAGCAGTACTTC. It yields the protein CAWSPGGTFSYEQYF. This sequence joins TRBV30 and TRBJ2-7; D might be TRBD2 (6 bases). V dropped 2 bases and J dropped 0 bases, with 14 bases sitting between them. The CDR3 runs to 15 residues. Germline V gives CDR1 GTSNPN, CDR2 SVGIG (reference sequence).

This clone was observed a few times. The rearrangement links TRBV29-1 to TRBJ2-3; no clear D gene. V was trimmed by 7 bases and J by 3 bases, leaving 8 bases between them. Looked up from germline, CDR1 is SQVTM and CDR2 is ANQGSEA. The CDR3 consists of 11 residues. The CDR3 nucleotides read TGCAGCGCTACCCAAACAGATACGCAGTATTTT. Amino acid sequence: CSATQTDTQYF.

This clone was seen a handful of times. V and J are TRBV29-1 and TRBJ2-7; 8 positions agree with TRBD1. Trimming took 7 bases from V and 5 from J; bases not matched to a gene: 10. The V gene's germline CDR1 is SQVTM and CDR2 ANQGSEA. The CDR3 covers 13 residues. CDR3 bases: TGCAGCGCCCGACGGACAGGGTGGGACGAGCAGTACTTC. Its protein product is CSARRTGWDEQYF.